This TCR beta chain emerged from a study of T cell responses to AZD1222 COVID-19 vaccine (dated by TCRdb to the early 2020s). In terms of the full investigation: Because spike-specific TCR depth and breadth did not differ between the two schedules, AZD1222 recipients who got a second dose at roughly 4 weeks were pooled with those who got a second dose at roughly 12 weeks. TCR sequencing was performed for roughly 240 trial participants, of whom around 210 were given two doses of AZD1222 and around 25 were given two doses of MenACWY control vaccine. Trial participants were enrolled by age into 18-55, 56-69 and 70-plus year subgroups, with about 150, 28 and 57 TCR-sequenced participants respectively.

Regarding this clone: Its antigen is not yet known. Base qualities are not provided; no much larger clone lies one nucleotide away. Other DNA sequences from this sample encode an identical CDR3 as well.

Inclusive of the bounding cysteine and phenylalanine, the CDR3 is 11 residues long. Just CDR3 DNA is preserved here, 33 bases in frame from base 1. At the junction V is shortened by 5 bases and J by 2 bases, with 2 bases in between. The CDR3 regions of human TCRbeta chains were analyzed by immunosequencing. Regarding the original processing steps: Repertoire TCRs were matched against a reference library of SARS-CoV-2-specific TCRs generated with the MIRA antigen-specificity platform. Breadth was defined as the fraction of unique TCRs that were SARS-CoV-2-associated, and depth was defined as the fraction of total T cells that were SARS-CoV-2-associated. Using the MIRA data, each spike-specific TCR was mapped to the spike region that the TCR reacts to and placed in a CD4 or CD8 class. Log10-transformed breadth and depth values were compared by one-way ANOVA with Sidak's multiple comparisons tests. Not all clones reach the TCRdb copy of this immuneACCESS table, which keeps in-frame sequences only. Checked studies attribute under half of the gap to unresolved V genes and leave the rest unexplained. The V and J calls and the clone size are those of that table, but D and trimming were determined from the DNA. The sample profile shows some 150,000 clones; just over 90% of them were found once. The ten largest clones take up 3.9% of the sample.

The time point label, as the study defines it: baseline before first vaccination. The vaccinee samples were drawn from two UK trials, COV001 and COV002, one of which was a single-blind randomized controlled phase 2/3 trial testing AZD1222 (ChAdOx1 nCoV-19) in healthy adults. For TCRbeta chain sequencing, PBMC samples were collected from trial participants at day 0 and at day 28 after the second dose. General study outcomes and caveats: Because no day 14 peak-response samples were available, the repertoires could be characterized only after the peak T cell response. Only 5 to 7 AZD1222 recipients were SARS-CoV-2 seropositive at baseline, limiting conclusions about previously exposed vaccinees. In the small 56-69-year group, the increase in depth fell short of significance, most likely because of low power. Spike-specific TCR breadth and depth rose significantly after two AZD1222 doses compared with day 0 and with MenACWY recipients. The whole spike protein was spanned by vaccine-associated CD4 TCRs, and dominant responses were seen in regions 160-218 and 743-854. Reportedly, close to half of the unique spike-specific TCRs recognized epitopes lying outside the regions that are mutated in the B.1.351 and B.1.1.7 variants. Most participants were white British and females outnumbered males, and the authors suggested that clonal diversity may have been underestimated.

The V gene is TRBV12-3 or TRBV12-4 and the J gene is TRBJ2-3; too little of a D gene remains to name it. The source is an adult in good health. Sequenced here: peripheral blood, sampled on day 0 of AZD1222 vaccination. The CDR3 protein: CASSHTDTQYF. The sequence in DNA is TGTGCCAGCAGTCACACAGATACGCAGTATTTT.